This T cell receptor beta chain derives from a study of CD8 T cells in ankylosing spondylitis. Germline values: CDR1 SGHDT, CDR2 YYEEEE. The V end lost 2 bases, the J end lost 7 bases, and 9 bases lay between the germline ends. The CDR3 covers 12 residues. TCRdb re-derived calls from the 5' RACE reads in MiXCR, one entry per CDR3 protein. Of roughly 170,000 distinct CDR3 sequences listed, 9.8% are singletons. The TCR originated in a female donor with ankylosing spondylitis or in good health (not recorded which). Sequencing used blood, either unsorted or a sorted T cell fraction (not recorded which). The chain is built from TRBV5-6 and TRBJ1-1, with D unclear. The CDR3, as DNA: TGTGCCAGCAGCTTCGGACGAATTGAAGCTTTCTTT. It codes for CASSFGRIEAFF. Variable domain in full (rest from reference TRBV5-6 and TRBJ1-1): DAGVTQSPTHLIKTRGQQVTLRCSPKSGHDTVSWYQQALGQGPQFIFQYYEEEERQRGNFPDRFSGHQFPNYSSELNVNALLLGDSALYLCASSFGRIEAFFGQGTRLTVV.